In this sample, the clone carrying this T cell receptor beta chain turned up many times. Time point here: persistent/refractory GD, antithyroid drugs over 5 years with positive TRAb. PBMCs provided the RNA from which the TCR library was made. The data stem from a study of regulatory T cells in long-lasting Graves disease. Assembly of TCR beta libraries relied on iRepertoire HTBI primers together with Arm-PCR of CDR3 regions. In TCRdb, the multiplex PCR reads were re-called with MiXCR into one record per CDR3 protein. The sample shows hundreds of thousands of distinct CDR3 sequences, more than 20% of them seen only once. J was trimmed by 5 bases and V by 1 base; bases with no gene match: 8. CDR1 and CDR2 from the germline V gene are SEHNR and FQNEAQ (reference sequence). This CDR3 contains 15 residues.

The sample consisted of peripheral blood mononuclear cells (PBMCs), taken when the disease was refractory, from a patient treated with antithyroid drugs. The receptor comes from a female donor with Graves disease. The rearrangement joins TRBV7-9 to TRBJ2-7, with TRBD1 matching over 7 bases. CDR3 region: CASSLGQGEVHEQYF. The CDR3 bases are TGTGCCAGCAGCTTAGGACAGGGAGAAGTTCACGAGCAGTACTTC. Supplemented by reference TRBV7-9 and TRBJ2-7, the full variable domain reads DTGVSQNPRHKITKRGQNVTFRCDPISEHNRLYWYRQTLGQGPEFLTYFQNEAQLEKSRLLSDRFSAERPKGSFSTLEIQRTEQGDSAMYLCASSLGQGEVHEQYFGPGTRLTVT.